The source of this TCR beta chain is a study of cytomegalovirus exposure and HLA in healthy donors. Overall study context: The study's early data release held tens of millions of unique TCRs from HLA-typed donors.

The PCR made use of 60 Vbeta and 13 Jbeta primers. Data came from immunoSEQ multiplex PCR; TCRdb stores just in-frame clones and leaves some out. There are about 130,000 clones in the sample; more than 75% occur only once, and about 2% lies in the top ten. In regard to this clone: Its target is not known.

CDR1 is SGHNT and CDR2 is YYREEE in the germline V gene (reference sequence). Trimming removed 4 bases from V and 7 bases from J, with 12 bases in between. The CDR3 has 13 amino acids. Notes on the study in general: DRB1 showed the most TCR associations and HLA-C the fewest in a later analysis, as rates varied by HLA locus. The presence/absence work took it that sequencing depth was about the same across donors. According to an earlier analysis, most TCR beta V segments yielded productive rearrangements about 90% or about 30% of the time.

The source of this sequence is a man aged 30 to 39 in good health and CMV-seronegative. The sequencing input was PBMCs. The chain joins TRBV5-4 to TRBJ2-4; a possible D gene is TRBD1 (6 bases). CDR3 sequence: CASSADRQNIQYF. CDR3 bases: TGTGCCAGCAGCGCGGACAGACAGAACATTCAGTACTTC.